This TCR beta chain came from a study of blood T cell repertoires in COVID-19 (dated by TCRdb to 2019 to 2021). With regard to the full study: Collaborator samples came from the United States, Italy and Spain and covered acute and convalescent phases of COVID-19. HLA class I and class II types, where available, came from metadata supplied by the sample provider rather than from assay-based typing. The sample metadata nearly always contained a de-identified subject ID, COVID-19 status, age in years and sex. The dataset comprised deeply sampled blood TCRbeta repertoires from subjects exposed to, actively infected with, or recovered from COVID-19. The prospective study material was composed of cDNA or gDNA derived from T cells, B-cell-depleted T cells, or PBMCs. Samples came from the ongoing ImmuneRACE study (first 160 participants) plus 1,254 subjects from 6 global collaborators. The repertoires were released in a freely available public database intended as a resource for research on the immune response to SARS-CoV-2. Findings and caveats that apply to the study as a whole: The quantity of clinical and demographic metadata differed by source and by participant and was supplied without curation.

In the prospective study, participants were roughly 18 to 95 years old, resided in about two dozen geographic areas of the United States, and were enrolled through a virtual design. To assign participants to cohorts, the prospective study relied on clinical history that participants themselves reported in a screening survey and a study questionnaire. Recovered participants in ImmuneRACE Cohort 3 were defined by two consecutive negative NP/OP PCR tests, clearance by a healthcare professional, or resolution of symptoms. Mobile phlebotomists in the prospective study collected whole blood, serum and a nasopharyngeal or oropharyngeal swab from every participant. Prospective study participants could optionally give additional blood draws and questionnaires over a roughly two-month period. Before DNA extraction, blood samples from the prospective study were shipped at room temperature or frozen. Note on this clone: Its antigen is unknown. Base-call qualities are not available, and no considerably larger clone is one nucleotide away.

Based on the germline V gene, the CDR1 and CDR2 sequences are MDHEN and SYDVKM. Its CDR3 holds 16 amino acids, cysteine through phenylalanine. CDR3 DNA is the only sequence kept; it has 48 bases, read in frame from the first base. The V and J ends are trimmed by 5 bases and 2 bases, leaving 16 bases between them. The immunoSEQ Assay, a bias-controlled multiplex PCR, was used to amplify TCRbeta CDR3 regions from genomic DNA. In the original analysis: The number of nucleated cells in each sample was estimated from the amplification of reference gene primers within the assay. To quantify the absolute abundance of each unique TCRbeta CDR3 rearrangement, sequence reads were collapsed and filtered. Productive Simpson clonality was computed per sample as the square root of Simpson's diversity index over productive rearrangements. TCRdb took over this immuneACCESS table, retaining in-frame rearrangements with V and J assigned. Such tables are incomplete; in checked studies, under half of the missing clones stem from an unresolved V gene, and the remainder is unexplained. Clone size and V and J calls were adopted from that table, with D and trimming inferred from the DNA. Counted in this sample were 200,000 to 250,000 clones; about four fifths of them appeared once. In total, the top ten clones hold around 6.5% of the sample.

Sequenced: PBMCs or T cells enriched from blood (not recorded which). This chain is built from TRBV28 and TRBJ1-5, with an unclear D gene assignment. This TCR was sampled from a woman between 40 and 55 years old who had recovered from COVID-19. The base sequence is TGTGCCAGCAGTACCCCCGGAGGCTTTGGCAATCAGCCCCAGCATTTT. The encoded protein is CASSTPGGFGNQPQHF.